This record concerns one T cell receptor (beta chain) sequence. This record belongs to a study of T cell responses to AZD1222 COVID-19 vaccine. The data were produced by immunoSEQ multiplex PCR, yet TCRdb's version contains in-frame clones alone and is incomplete. Of about 210,000 clones detected, around 94% appear once; the ten largest clones hold 1.7%. The source was peripheral blood, collected 28 days after the second dose of the MenACWY control vaccine. The TCR sequence derives from an adult who received the MenACWY meningococcal vaccine as a control.

The CDR3 region has the DNA TGTGCCAGCAGCGTAAGCGGAGATTACAATGAGCAGTTCTTC. Translation gives CASSVSGDYNEQFF. The chain has TRBV9 and TRBJ2-1; TRBD2 might be the D (5 bases). The V gene lost 1 base and the J gene lost 4 bases, with 9 bases spanning the gap. The CDR3 is 14 amino acids. Germline V gene lookup returns CDR1 SGDLS and CDR2 YYNGEE.